Below, one TCR beta chain is given with its context. Its antigen is unknown. TCR beta libraries were prepared from cDNA with unique molecular identifiers. It was from about 0.94 to 9.7 million T cells that some 500,000 cDNA molecules came. TCRdb re-derived calls from the PCR reads in MiXCR, one entry per CDR3 protein. The sample holds 150,000 to 200,000 distinct CDR3 sequences; roughly 35% are singletons and the top ten take over 25%. The sample is drawn from a study of post-analysis software for immune sequencing data. General study results and limits: TRBV5-6, TRBV5-1 and TRBV20-1 belonged to a set of a handful of TRBV segments that were more frequent in patients than controls. Those samples that were prepared in the same batch co-clustered strongly by F measure.

CDR3 size: 15 residues. V was trimmed by 4 bases and J by 7 bases, leaving 17 bases between them. This TCR was sampled from a girl aged 5-17 years with multiple sclerosis. This rearrangement joins TRBV12-3 or TRBV12-4 to TRBJ1-3; possible D gene TRBD1, 5 bases. This sample comprised blood, obtained after autologous hematopoietic stem cell transplantation. The DNA of the CDR3 is TGTGCCAGCAGTTCGAAACCCGACTGGGGGAACACCATATATTTT. Its protein product is CASSSKPDWGNTIYF.